Presented here are 2 T cell receptor beta chains from one specimen sequenced in a study of CXCR3-negative and CXCR3-positive naive CD8 T cells. The TRB libraries of cDNA were built by UMI-labeled 5' RACE. After re-calling the 5' RACE reads, TCRdb lists one entry per CDR3 protein, DNA absent. The specimen's table records tens of thousands of distinct CDR3 sequences. The sample was memory CD8+ T cells from blood. The receptors come from a human donor in good health. Some clones in this sample may be carry-over from other donors' samples.

The chain links TRBV20-1 to TRBJ2-5; TCRdb returns TRBD2, unconfirmable since there is no DNA. Germline V gene data show CDR1 as DFQATT and CDR2 as SNEGSKA (reference sequence). The CDR3 extends over 14 amino acids. This CDR3 reads CSARGTSPQETQYF.

The V call is TRBV4-1, the J call TRBJ2-7; the D call of TRBD1 rests on TCRdb alone, since no DNA is present to check it. CDR3 length equals 14 residues. The germline CDR1 and CDR2 sequences are MGHRA and YSYEKL. CDR3 protein: CASSQDWVGAEQYF.